Below are 30 T cell receptor beta chains sequenced from a single sample in a study of blood T cells in healthy people across ages. Alongside a J-beta primer mix, a sample-barcoded 5' primer served in a second PCR lasting about 7 to 12 cycles. TCRdb re-derived calls from the 5' RACE reads in MiXCR, one entry per CDR3 protein. The sample contains roughly 1,000,000 distinct CDR3 sequences, around 27% of which appear only once. The same sample was also studied in work on T cells of mothers and their children.

Sequenced sample: blood. These receptors were obtained from a girl aged 2 to 10 in good health.

The chain carries TRBV2 and TRBJ2-7, with 11 bases that match TRBD2. Losses at the gene ends were 8 bases for V and 5 bases for J; bases not matched to a gene: 11. The CDR3 contains 15 residues. Germline CDR1 and CDR2: SNHLY and FYNNEI. The CDR3 nucleotides are TGTGCCAGCGGGGGACTAGCGGACCGCGGCGACGAGCAGTACTTC. This gives the protein CASGGLADRGDEQYF. The entire variable domain, with the rest obtained from reference TRBV2 and TRBJ2-7, is as follows: EPEVTQTPSHQVTQMGQEVILRCVPISNHLYFYWYRQILGQKVEFLVSFYNNEISEKSEIFDDQFSVERPDGSNFTLKIRSTKLEDSAMYFCASGGLADRGDEQYFGPGTRLTVT.

The chain couples TRBV20-1 to TRBJ2-1; 9 nucleotides align to TRBD2. The CDR3 loop spans 15 amino acids. Trimming removed 3 bases from V and 7 bases from J; junction bases left unmatched: 10. Germline V lookup: CDR1 DFQATT, CDR2 SNEGSKA (reference sequence). CDR3 sequence: CSARVLAGNFNEQFF. The CDR3 DNA reads TGCAGTGCTAGGGTTCTAGCGGGAAACTTTAATGAGCAGTTCTTC.

This clonotype appeared a few times. The CDR3 DNA follows: TGTGCCAGCAGTTGGGGGACTAGCGTGTATGAGCAGTTCTTC. Encoded protein: CASSWGTSVYEQFF. The genes are TRBV7-3 and TRBJ2-5, with 10 bases fitting TRBD2. The DNA end is a closer match to TRBJ2-1, so the J assignment may be wrong. From germline, CDR1 is SGHTA and CDR2 FQGTGA. The CDR3 length is 14 residues.

The V and J genes are TRBV7-2 and TRBJ2-2, with TRBD2 matching 12 bases. After removal of 5 bases from V and 5 bases from J, the junction contained 9 bases not matched to a gene. This CDR3 is built from 17 residues. Germline V gene sequence: CDR1 SGHTA, CDR2 FQGNSA. CDR3 DNA: TGTGCCAGCAGCATCGGACTAGCGGGGCCCTATACCGGGGAGCTGTTTTTT. This translates into CASSIGLAGPYTGELFF.

This clonotype has a handful of counts. The chain combines TRBV20-1 with TRBJ1-1, with TRBD1 matching over 7 bases. Germline-derived CDR1 and CDR2 are DFQATT and SNEGSKA (reference sequence). Trimming at V came to 0 bases and at J to 1 base, leaving 8 bases not matched to a gene. The CDR3 sequence is 16 residues long. In DNA form, the CDR3 reads TGCAGTGCTAGAGACCCAAGCAGGGGGTGGAACACTGAAGCTTTCTTT. Its protein product is CSARDPSRGWNTEAFF.

There are a few counts of this clonotype. CDR3 region: CASSLDLRGRYTDTQYF. The CDR3 bases are TGTGCCAGCAGCTTAGATCTGAGGGGGAGGTACACAGATACGCAGTATTTT. This rearrangement joins TRBV11-2 to TRBJ2-3; D might be TRBD1 or TRBD2, each matching 6 bases. The V gene's germline CDR1 is SGHAT and CDR2 FQNNGV. V was trimmed by 0 bases and J by 2 bases, leaving 15 bases between them. The CDR3 is 17 amino acids.

The chain has TRBV4-1 and TRBJ2-4; 7 bases match TRBD1. CDR3 length equals 15 residues. Trimming at V came to 2 bases and at J to 2 bases, leaving 3 bases not matched to a gene. Per germline, CDR1 MGHRA and CDR2 YSYEKL. The CDR3 protein is CASSQTGVTKNIQYF. The CDR3 DNA reads as TGCGCCAGCAGCCAAACAGGGGTAACCAAAAACATTCAGTACTTC.

This clonotype has ten or more counts. The DNA for the CDR3 is TGCGCCAGCAGCCCCTTGGTGGGCAACTATGGCTACACCTTC. Protein product: CASSPLVGNYGYTF. J is TRBJ1-2 and V is TRBV4-1, with D unresolved. The CDR3 extends over 14 amino acids. The V end was cut by 4 bases, the J end by 2 bases, with 11 bases between. Germline V lookup: CDR1 MGHRA, CDR2 YSYEKL.

Only a few counts were recorded for this clonotype. J is TRBJ1-6 and V is TRBV21-1; the table's D call of TRBD1 was not tested on the DNA. TRBV21-1 is assigned pseudogene status. This CDR3 has 17 residues. CDR3 sequence: CASRPWWDRPRNSPLHF. The CDR3 nucleotides are TGTGCCAGCAGGCCTTGGTGGGACAGGCCCCGGAATTCACCCCTCCACTTT.

Turning to this clonotype: This could be a read error, since a much larger clone is one nucleotide away. The CDR3 sequence: CASREENTGELFF. Here the CDR3 DNA reads TGTGCCAGCAGGGAAGAGAACACCGGGGAGCTGTTTTTT. The J gene is TRBJ2-2, the V gene TRBV12-3 or TRBV12-4, with unresolved D. The V end lost 6 bases, the J end lost 1 base, and 6 bases lay between the germline ends. The CDR3 is 13 residues long.

The rearrangement joins TRBV7-6 to TRBJ2-1; the D gene is possibly TRBD1 (5 bases). The CDR3 runs to 16 residues. Per germline, CDR1 SGHVS and CDR2 FNYEAQ. Deletions cut 5 bases from V and 0 bases from J, with 14 bases between. CDR3 amino acids: CASSPFEGASYNEQFF. CDR3 DNA sequence: TGTGCCAGCAGCCCCTTTGAAGGGGCCTCCTACAATGAGCAGTTCTTC.

This clonotype turned up a few times. The V call is TRBV7-9, the J call TRBJ2-7, with TRBD2 as a possible D gene (5 bases). Trimming pared 1 base from V and 5 bases from J, leaving 9 bases between. The V gene's germline CDR1 is SEHNR and CDR2 FQNEAQ (reference sequence). There are 13 residues in the CDR3. The CDR3 protein is CASSLGETDEQYF. The CDR3 coding sequence is TGTGCCAGCAGCTTAGGGGAGACGGACGAGCAGTACTTC.

This clonotype occurred a few times. CDR3 protein: CASRDGQGGNEQFF. CDR3 sequence (DNA): TGTGCCAGCAGAGACGGACAGGGGGGGAATGAGCAGTTCTTC. The chain uses TRBV27 and TRBJ2-1; 10 positions match TRBD1. J gave up 7 bases and V 6 bases, and 6 bases lay outside the gene matches. CDR3 length: 14 residues. Germline V gives CDR1 MNHEY, CDR2 SMNVEV (reference sequence).

There are a few counts of this clonotype. V and J are TRBV7-9 and TRBJ1-4; 7 bases map to TRBD1. CDR1 and CDR2 from the germline V gene are SEHNR and FQNEAQ (reference sequence). Trimming took 4 bases from V and 5 from J; bases not matched to a gene: 4. This CDR3 is built from 14 residues. CDR3 DNA sequence: TGTGCCAGCAGCTCCCAGGGGGAGAATGAAAAACTGTTTTTT. Amino acids: CASSSQGENEKLFF.

This clonotype was seen more than once but under ten times. J is TRBJ2-5 and V is TRBV10-3; 12 nucleotides match TRBD2. The DNA end is more similar to TRBJ2-7, so the J call may be wrong. The germline gives CDR1 ENHRY, CDR2 SYGVKD. This CDR3 region has 15 residues. The CDR3 nucleotides are TGTGCCATCAGTTCAGGGCTAGCGGGGGGGAACGAGCAGTACTTC. Protein sequence: CAISSGLAGGNEQYF.

V usage is TRBV20-1 and J usage is TRBJ2-1; maybe TRBD1 (6 bases). Per germline, CDR1 DFQATT and CDR2 SNEGSKA (reference sequence). This CDR3 is 15 amino acids long. V was trimmed by 0 bases and J by 5 bases, leaving 14 bases between them. The CDR3 nucleotides are TGCAGTGCTAGAGAACCAGGGGAGAAGGACAATGAGCAGTTCTTC. It is translated as CSAREPGEKDNEQFF.

The V gene is TRBV7-3, the J gene TRBJ2-5; D is tentatively TRBD1 or TRBD2 (6 bases each). The germline V gene has CDR1 SGHTA and CDR2 FQGTGA. This CDR3 comprises 13 residues. Between the trimmed V and J ends, which lost 4 bases and 5 bases, there was a span of 11 bases. As DNA, the CDR3 is TGTGCCAGCAGCTCCATAGGGGGGGAGACCCAGTACTTC. It codes for CASSSIGGETQYF.

This chain connects TRBV24-1 to TRBJ2-7; 7 positions agree with TRBD1. Germline CDR1 reads KGHDR; CDR2 reads SFDVKD. The junction had 5 bases not matched to a gene; V was cut back by 4 bases and J by 9 bases. The CDR3 runs to 12 residues. The CDR3 loop reads CATSETGAVQYF. In DNA form, the CDR3 reads TGTGCCACCAGTGAAACAGGGGCGGTGCAGTACTTC.

V and J are TRBV12-3 or TRBV12-4 and TRBJ1-4; D ambiguous. The germline V and J ends were trimmed by 5 bases and 6 bases, with 13 bases remaining between them. The CDR3 runs 14 residues. The chain's CDR3 is CASSIRTGDEKLFF. Written as DNA, the CDR3 is TGTGCCAGCAGTATCCGGACGGGAGATGAAAAACTGTTTTTT.

CDR3 bases: TGTGCCAGCAGTTCTTTGGGACAGGGACGAAACACCATATATTTT. This translates into CASSSLGQGRNTIYF. This rearrangement joins TRBV12-3 or TRBV12-4 to TRBJ1-3, with 9 bases fitting TRBD1. The CDR3 length is 15 residues. The ends lost 4 bases at V and 5 bases at J; junction bases unmatched: 6.

The V and J genes are TRBV29-1 and TRBJ2-5, with TRBD2 matching over 9 bases. Near its end, the DNA agrees better with TRBJ2-1, so the J call may be wrong. Germline CDR1 reads SQVTM; CDR2 reads ANQGSEA. CDR3 size: 14 residues. This chain's CDR3 is CSVDGLAFNDEQFF. The CDR3 DNA is TGCAGCGTTGACGGACTAGCGTTTAACGATGAGCAGTTCTTC.

This chain uses TRBV7-9 with TRBJ2-7; tentative D call: TRBD1 (6 bases). The CDR3 contains 16 residues. Trimming left V 3 bases short and J 6 bases short, with 21 bases between. Per the germline V gene, CDR1 is SEHNR and CDR2 is FQNEAQ (reference sequence). CDR3 in amino acids: CASSFPDATGQGEQYF. CDR3 coding DNA: TGTGCCAGCAGCTTCCCAGACGCCACAGGGCAGGGCGAGCAGTACTTC. Full variable domain (missing parts from reference TRBV7-9 and TRBJ2-7): DTGVSQNPRHKITKRGQNVTFRCDPISEHNRLYWYRQTLGQGPEFLTYFQNEAQLEKSRLLSDRFSAERPKGSFSTLEIQRTEQGDSAMYLCASSFPDATGQGEQYFGPGTRLTVT.

This clonotype has only a few counts. This chain links TRBV24-1 with TRBJ2-3; maybe TRBD2 (6 bases). The CDR3 runs 12 residues. Deletions cut 3 bases from V and 7 bases from J, with 7 bases between. Germline V CDR1 and CDR2: KGHDR, SFDVKD. CDR3 DNA sequence: TGTGCCACCAGTGATGGAGGGAATACGCAGTATTTT. Translation gives CATSDGGNTQYF.

The rearrangement links TRBV7-2 to TRBJ2-2, with TRBD2 identical over 7 bases. CDR3 length equals 13 residues. Germline V gene sequence: CDR1 SGHTA, CDR2 FQGNSA. V shed 8 bases and J 3 bases; nucleotides not matched to a gene: 3. The CDR3: CASYGGDTGELFF. CDR3 DNA sequence: TGTGCCAGCTATGGGGGGGACACCGGGGAGCTGTTTTTT.

This clonotype was seen only a few times. CDR3 protein: CASSQIGTNNEQFF. The CDR3 DNA sequence: TGTGCCAGCAGCCAAATCGGGACAAACAATGAGCAGTTCTTC. This chain uses TRBV7-9 with TRBJ2-1; the D gene is possibly TRBD1 (6 bases). Germline CDR1 is SEHNR and CDR2 is FQNEAQ (reference sequence). The V end was cut by 5 bases, the J end by 5 bases, with 13 bases between. This CDR3 contains 14 residues.

This clonotype was counted between two and nine times. The J gene is TRBJ2-1, the V gene TRBV11-1; D unresolved. Trimming pared 6 bases from V and 8 bases from J, leaving 11 bases between. The CDR3 loop spans 12 amino acids. CDR1 is SGHAT, CDR2 FQDESV, per germline (reference sequence). CDR3 DNA sequence: TGTGCCAGCAGGGCCCCGGACCATGAGCAGTTCTTC. Amino acid sequence: CASRAPDHEQFF.

This clonotype showed up just a few times. The J gene is TRBJ1-2, the V gene TRBV11-2; D gene unclear. Per the germline V gene, CDR1 is SGHAT and CDR2 is FQNNGV. Trimming took 4 bases from V and 7 from J, leaving 10 bases between them. The CDR3 extends over 12 amino acids. The CDR3 DNA is TGTGCCAGCAGCTACGAGGGCGCTGGCTACACCTTC. This sequence encodes CASSYEGAGYTF.

V is TRBV5-6 and J is TRBJ2-2; no clear D. The CDR3 totals 15 residues. Germline CDR1 is SGHDT and CDR2 is YYEEEE. V was trimmed by 0 bases and J by 2 bases, leaving 8 bases between them. This CDR3 reads CASSLDPANTGELFF. For the CDR3, the DNA is TGTGCCAGCAGCTTGGATCCAGCTAACACCGGGGAGCTGTTTTTT.

Only a few counts were recorded for this clonotype. The rearrangement joins TRBV2 to TRBJ2-5, with 12 bases identical to TRBD2. The J call may be faulty, since TRBJ2-1 better matches the DNA end. CDR1 and CDR2 (germline): SNHLY, FYNNEI. CDR3 length equals 15 residues. The chain's CDR3 is CASSRSSGRADEQFF. The CDR3 DNA sequence: TGTGCCAGCAGCCGGTCTAGCGGGAGGGCTGATGAGCAGTTCTTC.

This clonotype was found a few times. The chain is built from TRBV29-1 and TRBJ2-5; 7 bases map to TRBD2. This CDR3 spans 16 amino acids. CDR1 and CDR2 from the germline V gene are SQVTM and ANQGSEA. V lost 0 bases and J lost 2; bases outside the gene matches: 9. In DNA form, the CDR3 reads TGCAGCGTTGAAGATCTGAGCGGGGACTATCAAGAGACCCAGTACTTC. Residues: CSVEDLSGDYQETQYF.